The 7 T cell receptor beta chains listed next were all sequenced from one sample in a study of blood T cell repertoires in COVID-19. The method was immunoSEQ multiplex PCR; TCRdb's version includes in-frame clones alone and lacks a portion of them. The table lists about 380,000 clones, 85% of them singletons. Material for sequencing was peripheral blood. The receptors come from a woman younger than 35 with acute or convalescent COVID-19.

This chain connects TRBV7-3 to TRBJ2-1; TRBD1 is a possible D gene (6 bases). V gave up 5 bases and J gave up 9 bases, with 14 bases separating them. In germline, CDR1 is SGHTA, CDR2 FQGTGA. The CDR3 has 13 residues. The CDR3 region is CASSPQGRGEQFF. The DNA of the CDR3 is TGTGCCAGCAGCCCACAGGGAAGGGGTGAGCAGTTCTTC.

The chain is built from TRBV3-1 (or the pseudogene TRBV3-2) and TRBJ2-5, with 11 bases lining up with TRBD2. The CDR3 extends over 14 amino acids. The V segment lost 5 bases and the J segment 6 bases; nucleotides outside the gene matches: 5. Germline V gene sequence: CDR1 LGHDT, CDR2 YNNKEL (reference sequence). CDR3 protein: CASSGTSGRQTQYF. The CDR3, as DNA: TGTGCCAGCAGCGGAACTAGCGGGAGACAGACCCAGTACTTC.

This sequence joins TRBV24-1 and TRBJ2-5; unclear D gene. This CDR3 has 14 amino acids. V lost 3 bases and J lost 2, with 9 bases in between. CDR1 is KGHDR and CDR2 is SFDVKD in the germline V gene. The CDR3 DNA reads TGTGCCACCAGTGATCGAGAAGTGCAAGAGACCCAGTACTTC. It encodes CATSDREVQETQYF.

The genes are TRBV7-3 and TRBJ2-2; no firm D call. The CDR3 loop spans 13 amino acids. Between the trimmed V and J ends, which lost 5 bases and 3 bases, there was a span of 7 bases. The germline CDR1 and CDR2 sequences are SGHTA and FQGTGA. The CDR3, as DNA: TGTGCCAGCAGCCCCGTAGACACCGGGGAGCTGTTTTTT. Translating gives CASSPVDTGELFF.

The chain employs TRBV6-1 and TRBJ2-7, with a weak D call TRBD2 (7 bases). The CDR3 has 14 amino acids. CDR1 is MNHNS and CDR2 is SASEGT in the germline V gene. V was trimmed by 2 bases and J by 5 bases, leaving 13 bases between them. CDR3 sequence: CASSENGGPDEQYF. The CDR3 DNA follows: TGTGCCAGCAGTGAAAACGGGGGGCCCGACGAGCAGTACTTC.

The gene calls are TRBV14 and TRBJ1-1, with D maybe TRBD1 (5 bases). V lost 1 base and J lost 7, with 10 bases in between. Germline V lookup: CDR1 SGHDN, CDR2 FVKESK. The CDR3 has 13 amino acids. As DNA, the CDR3 is TGTGCCAGCAGCCAAGTCAATAGGGGTGAAGCTTTCTTT. Amino acids: CASSQVNRGEAFF.

This chain connects TRBV10-3 to TRBJ1-5, with TRBD1 as a possible D gene (5 bases). CDR1 is ENHRY and CDR2 is SYGVKD in the germline V gene. The CDR3 length is 17 residues. Trimming cost V 0 bases and J 1 base, with 13 bases left between them. CDR3 region: CAISESSTGESNQPQHF. The DNA for the CDR3 is TGTGCCATCAGTGAGTCGAGTACGGGGGAAAGCAATCAGCCCCAGCATTTT.